This TCR beta chain was identified during a study of T cells of healthy individuals. TCRdb independently ran MiXCR on the 5' RACE reads; one entry per CDR3 protein. The repertoire holds 55,000 to 65,000 distinct CDR3 sequences, around 15% seen once, with around 5.1% in the top ten. Germline V gene sequence: CDR1 SGHTA, CDR2 FQGNSA. The CDR3 extends over 15 amino acids. Trimming pared 4 bases from V and 7 bases from J, leaving 19 bases between. This chain uses TRBV7-2 with TRBJ2-5; perhaps TRBD2 as D (5 bases). The receptor comes from a human donor in good health. CDR3 region: CASSSTGRSSGTQYF. CDR3 bases: TGTGCCAGCAGCTCCACTGGACGGAGCAGCGGGACCCAGTACTTC.